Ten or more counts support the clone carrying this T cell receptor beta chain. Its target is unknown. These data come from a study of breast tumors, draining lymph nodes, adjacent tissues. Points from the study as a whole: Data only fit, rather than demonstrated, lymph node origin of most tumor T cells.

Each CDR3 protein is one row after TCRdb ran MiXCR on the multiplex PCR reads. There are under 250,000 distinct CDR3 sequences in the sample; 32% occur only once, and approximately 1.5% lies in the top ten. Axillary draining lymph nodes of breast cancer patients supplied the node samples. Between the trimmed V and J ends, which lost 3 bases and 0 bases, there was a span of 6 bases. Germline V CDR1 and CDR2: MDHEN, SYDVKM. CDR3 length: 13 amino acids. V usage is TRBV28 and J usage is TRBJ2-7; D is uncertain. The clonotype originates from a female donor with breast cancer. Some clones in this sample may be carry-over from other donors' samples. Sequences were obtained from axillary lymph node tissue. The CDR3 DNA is TGTGCCAGCAGTTTTTTAAACTCCTACGAGCAGTACTTC. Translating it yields CASSFLNSYEQYF.